This T cell receptor beta chain comes out of a study of blood T cell repertoires in COVID-19. The overall study: Nucleic acid was either cDNA or gDNA, and it came from T cells, B-cell-depleted T cells, or PBMCs.

Sequencing used immunoSEQ multiplex PCR; TCRdb keeps in-frame clones, though not all of them. Among 200,000 to 250,000 clones listed, around 91% were seen once. The germline V gene has CDR1 SNHLY and CDR2 FYNNEI. CDR3 length: 15 residues. V lost 5 bases and J lost 6; bases outside the gene matches: 12. This clone was observed once. Sequencing was done on a sample of peripheral blood. The source of this sequence is a woman between 35 and 50 years old with acute or convalescent COVID-19. The V and J genes are TRBV2 and TRBJ1-2; the match to TRBD1 covers 7 bases. The CDR3 is CASSSTVGTADGYTF. The CDR3 region has the DNA TGTGCCAGCAGTTCTACGGTCGGGACAGCTGATGGCTACACCTTC.